The text below deals with one TCR beta chain. The antigen remains unidentified. Naive-designated CD8 cells lacked CD45RO, were positively enriched for CCR7, and omitted terminally differentiated effector memory CD45RA+ cells. The table came from immunoSEQ multiplex PCR; TCRdb's copy has only in-frame clones and leaves some out. The sample has 700,000 to 950,000 clones; about 96% are singletons. This specimen comes from a study of shared clonotypes between healthy human individuals. Findings and caveats of the study: Clonotypes shared by all four donors outscored non-shared clonotypes in generation probability. Depth of sequencing was expected to influence donor clonotype sharing. Sorted-subset sequencing was shown by rarefaction to be incomplete despite large depth.

Sequences were obtained from naive CD8+ T cells sorted from blood. The source of this sequence is a man aged 25 to 40 in good health.

The CDR3 is CASSFRGSFGETQYF. The CDR3 region has the DNA TGTGCCAGCAGCTTTAGGGGGTCCTTCGGTGAGACCCAGTACTTC. The chain is built from TRBV7-9 and TRBJ2-5, with a tentative D call TRBD1 (6 bases). The CDR3 runs 15 residues. V was trimmed by 3 bases and J by 5 bases, leaving 16 bases between them. Per germline, CDR1 SEHNR and CDR2 FQNEAQ (reference sequence). The entire variable domain, with the rest obtained from reference TRBV7-9 and TRBJ2-5, is as follows: DTGVSQNPRHKITKRGQNVTFRCDPISEHNRLYWYRQTLGQGPEFLTYFQNEAQLEKSRLLSDRFSAERPKGSFSTLEIQRTEQGDSAMYLCASSFRGSFGETQYFGPGTRLLVL.